This entry describes one TCR beta chain. Clones were read by immunoSEQ multiplex PCR, and TCRdb kept only the in-frame ones, dropping some. The data contain fewer than 70,000 clones, just under 95% of them singletons. This CDR3 spans 17 amino acids. Germline CDR1 and CDR2: KGHSH and LQKENI. J lost 0 bases, V lost 4 bases, and 10 bases had no gene match. This sample was included in a study of graft-versus-host responses after intestinal transplantation. Overall study context: Following induction with anti-thymocyte globulin, all recipients were given tacrolimus and steroids for three to four years.

The source is a human patient who received an intestinal transplant, so some T cells may come from the graft donor. The gene calls are TRBV18 and TRBJ2-3, with TRBD1 matching over 7 bases. The starting material was bone marrow, obtained approximately 740 days after intestinal transplantation. The CDR3 DNA is TGTGCCAGCTCACGGACCCACAGGGGAAGGAGCACAGATACGCAGTATTTT. Translated, it gives CASSRTHRGRSTDTQYF.